The sequence of this T cell receptor (beta chain) was determined in a study of shared clonotypes between healthy human individuals. Study-wide results and limits: Owing to a small donor count, the genetic and exposure-history diversity represented was limited.

As for this clone: Its antigen is still unknown. This same CDR3 is encoded by further DNA sequences in the sample.

Germline V lookup: CDR1 SGHRS, CDR2 YFSETQ. The CDR3 has 15 amino acids. Trimming removed 0 bases from V and 1 base from J, with 7 bases in between. Measured with immunoSEQ multiplex PCR; TCRdb has only the in-frame clones, and not every one. The repertoire holds a few million clones, with 85% to 95% as singletons. V usage is TRBV5-1 and J usage is TRBJ2-2; TRBD1 might be the D (5 bases). Source material: naive CD4+ T cells from PBMCs. Sample subset: CD45RA+ positively selected. This clonotype originated in a man aged 18 to 29 in good health. Some clones in this sample may be carry-over from other donors' samples. This CDR3 is CASSLDRRNTGELFF. CDR3 DNA: TGCGCCAGCAGCTTGGACAGGAGGAACACCGGGGAGCTGTTTTTT.